This TCR beta chain is from a study of beta chain features in type 1 diabetes. The V gene's germline CDR1 is SGHDT and CDR2 YYEEEE. With 0 bases removed from V and 4 bases from J, the gap between germline ends came to 5 bases. This CDR3 has 13 amino acids. General observations from the study: In every one of the four CD4+ subsets, TCRB CDR3s were moderately but significantly shorter in Type 1 diabetes patients.

cDNA synthesis used the whole RNA isolate, giving expressed TCRB sequences. TCRdb's copy holds only in-frame clones and misses some; the assay was immunoSEQ multiplex PCR. There are a few hundred thousand clones in the sample; approximately 13% occur only once, and about 0.015% lies in the top ten. About this clone itself: The target antigen is unknown.

The sample comprised naive CD4+ T cells from blood. This TCR derives from a woman under 30 with type 1 diabetes. V is TRBV5-6 and J is TRBJ1-5, with D hard to call. The CDR3 DNA sequence: TGTGCCAGCAGCTTGGCCCTAAATCAGCCCCAGCATTTT. Its protein is CASSLALNQPQHF.